This T cell receptor beta chain was obtained from a study of T cells in Graves' hyperthyroidism and ophthalmopathy. Study-level points and caveats: A 13 V-J model separated ophthalmopathy from stable hyperthyroidism. Most thyroid clonotypes expanded above 0.001 were also detected in blood.

Amplified regions were TCR beta CDR3 sequences from RNA transcripts. During a first-round RT-PCR of the TCR CDR3, the HTBI primer set was used. TCRdb redid the calling of the multiplex PCR reads with MiXCR, one entry per CDR3 protein. This sample has a few hundred thousand distinct CDR3 sequences, with 16% found just once. From germline, CDR1 is SNHLY and CDR2 FYNNEI. This CDR3 has 15 amino acids. V was clipped by 0 bases and J by 5 bases, with 13 bases between them. This clonotype was recorded many times. Antigen: not known. The sequenced sample consisted of blood. The rearrangement links TRBV2 to TRBJ2-5; D is possibly TRBD1 (5 bases). The origin of this receptor is a woman aged 25 to 39 with Graves' ophthalmopathy. The CDR3 DNA reads as TGTGCCAGCAGTGAAGCCCAGGGAATCGGGGAGACCCAGTACTTC. Protein sequence: CASSEAQGIGETQYF.